A selection of T cell receptor beta chains follows, all from one sample in a study of beta chain features in type 1 diabetes. The protocol was immunoSEQ multiplex PCR, while the TCRdb copy is restricted to in-frame clones and leaves out a portion. Of some 250,000 clones listed, roughly 11% were seen once; the top ten hold around 0.017%. Sequenced sample: naive CD4+ T cells from blood. These receptors all come from a man aged 25 to 45 with type 1 diabetes. The CDR3 runs from the conserved cysteine through the conserved F or W. A D gene is named only where the DNA matches it firmly. Clone size appears in some rows only: once, few, many, or a class for an expanded clone.

>TRBD2|TRBJ2-1|TRBV7-8|NA
CASSPRLAGDYNEQFF
TGTGCCAGCAGCCCACGACTAGCGGGGGACTACAATGAGCAGTTCTTC
>TRBD2|TRBJ2-3|TRBV7-3|few
CASSPGTSGGRTQYF
TGTGCCAGCAGCCCCGGGACTAGCGGGGGACGGACGCAGTATTTT
>NA|TRBJ1-6|TRBV7-6|NA
CASSGRTSPLSGPLHF
TGTGCCAGCAGCGGAAGGACAAGCCCGCTTTCAGGACCCCTCCACTTT
>TRBD1|TRBJ2-7|TRBV7-9|NA
CASSGGQADYEQYF
TGTGCCAGCAGCGGGGGACAGGCGGACTACGAGCAGTACTTC
>NA|TRBJ1-2|TRBV18|few
CASSPDWDGYTF
TGTGCCAGCTCACCAGACTGGGATGGCTACACCTTC
>TRBD1|TRBJ1-6|TRBV7-6|NA
CASNPLTGLNSPLHF
TGTGCCAGCAACCCTCTGACAGGGCTTAATTCACCCCTCCACTTT
>NA|TRBJ1-1|TRBV9|few
CASSTLQGRRMNTEAFF
TGTGCCAGCAGCACCCTCCAAGGGAGGAGGATGAACACTGAAGCTTTCTTT
>NA|TRBJ2-4|TRBV11-2|few
CASSLDPSREEDIQYF
TGTGCCAGCAGCTTAGATCCCAGCAGGGAGGAAGACATTCAGTACTTC
>TRBD1|TRBJ1-5|TRBV6-5|few
CASSYTTGDQPQHF
TGTGCCAGCAGTTACACCACAGGGGATCAGCCCCAGCATTTT
>TRBD1|TRBJ2-5|TRBV7-9|few
CASSWGQAPLGETQYF
TGTGCCAGCAGCTGGGGACAGGCCCCACTGGGGGAGACCCAGTACTTC
>TRBD2|TRBJ2-2|TRBV5-4|few
CASSMWTSAAGELFF
TGTGCCAGCAGCATGTGGACTAGCGCGGCCGGGGAGCTGTTTTTT
>NA|TRBJ2-5|TRBV6-1|NA
CASGQRDQETQYF
TGTGCCAGCGGACAGCGCGACCAAGAGACCCAGTACTTC
>NA|TRBJ2-3|TRBV5-1|few
CASSLGLHILTDTQYF
TGCGCCAGCAGCTTGGGACTCCACATTCTCACAGATACGCAGTATTTT
>TRBD1|TRBJ2-7|TRBV6-4|few
CASSGTGQDFYEQYF
TGTGCCAGCAGCGGCACTGGACAGGACTTCTACGAGCAGTACTTC
>TRBD2|TRBJ2-1|TRBV29-1|few
CSVRRPRDSGLAGYNEQFF
TGCAGCGTCCGCCGCCCGCGGGACTCGGGACTAGCGGGGTACAATGAGCAGTTCTTC
>NA|TRBJ1-5|TRBV5-1|NA
CASSWGPLSEVNQPQHF
TGCGCCAGCAGCTGGGGCCCCCTGAGCGAGGTCAATCAGCCCCAGCATTTT
>TRBD1|TRBJ2-5|TRBV7-3|few
CASSPTGFQETQYF
TGTGCCAGCAGCCCGACAGGGTTTCAAGAGACCCAGTACTTC
>TRBD1|TRBJ1-2|TRBV28|few
CASRGTGDYGYTF
TGTGCCAGCAGGGGGACAGGGGACTATGGCTACACCTTC
>NA|TRBJ2-1|TRBV10-3|NA
CAISEGAGARFF
TGTGCCATCAGTGAGGGGGCGGGGGCTCGGTTCTTC
>NA|TRBJ2-1|TRBV6-5|NA
CASSRDGYSYNEQFF
TGTGCCAGCAGCCGCGACGGGTACTCCTACAATGAGCAGTTCTTC
>NA|TRBJ1-1|TRBV7-3|few
CASSVRADTEAFF
TGTGCCAGCAGCGTCAGGGCGGACACTGAAGCTTTCTTT
>NA|TRBJ2-1|TRBV20-1|NA
CSALEGEQFF
TGCAGTGCCTTAGAGGGTGAGCAGTTCTTC
>NA|TRBJ1-5|TRBV10-3|NA
CAISESNPRAYQPQHF
TGTGCCATCAGTGAGTCGAACCCCAGGGCTTATCAGCCCCAGCATTTT
>TRBD1|TRBJ1-2|TRBV9|few
CASSGTGIYGYTF
TGTGCCAGCAGCGGGACAGGGATCTATGGCTACACCTTC
>NA|TRBJ1-1|TRBV25-1|few
CASSASLENTEAFF
TGTGCCAGCAGTGCATCACTTGAGAACACTGAAGCTTTCTTT
>NA|TRBJ1-5|TRBV12-5|NA
CASGFGGNQPQHF
TGTGCTAGTGGTTTTGGGGGGAATCAGCCCCAGCATTTT
>TRBD2|TRBJ2-1|TRBV6-5|NA
CASSSLGLARNEQFF
TGTGCCAGCAGCTCCCTGGGACTAGCACGGAATGAGCAGTTCTTC
>TRBD2|TRBJ2-2|TRBV5-4|NA
CASSTWTSANTGELFF
TGTGCCAGCAGCACCTGGACTAGCGCGAACACCGGGGAGCTGTTTTTT
>TRBD1|TRBJ2-7|TRBV27|few
CASSFYRGRQYF
TGTGCCAGCAGTTTCTACAGGGGAAGGCAGTACTTC
>TRBD1|TRBJ1-2|TRBV28|few
CASSIPGQGYGYTF
TGTGCCAGCAGTATTCCGGGACAGGGCTATGGCTACACCTTC
>TRBD2|TRBJ2-3|TRBV5-1|NA
CASSPWTSSTDTQYF
TGCGCCAGCAGCCCCTGGACTAGCAGCACAGATACGCAGTATTTT
>TRBD1|TRBJ2-4|TRBV4-1|few
CASSRTGGLTANIQYF
TGCGCCAGCAGCCGAACAGGGGGCCTGACTGCAAACATTCAGTACTTC
>NA|TRBJ2-2|TRBV5-1|few
CASTPRGRQPTGELFF
TGCGCCAGCACCCCACGAGGGCGACAACCCACCGGGGAGCTGTTTTTT
>NA|TRBJ2-2|TRBV7-2|few
CASSPLYTGELFF
TGTGCCAGCAGCCCCTTGTACACCGGGGAGCTGTTTTTT
>TRBD1|TRBJ1-2|TRBV7-9|few
CASSLARTGGYGYTF
TGTGCCAGCAGCTTAGCCCGGACAGGGGGCTATGGCTACACCTTC
>NA|TRBJ2-3|TRBV29-1|many
CSVENGDTQYF
TGCAGCGTTGAAAACGGAGATACGCAGTATTTT
>TRBD2|TRBJ2-2|TRBV4-1|few
CASSQVPSGGAKGGELFF
TGCGCCAGCAGCCAAGTCCCAAGCGGGGGGGCCAAGGGCGGGGAGCTGTTTTTT
>NA|TRBJ1-1|TRBV7-2|NA
CASRSRQTNTEAFF
TGTGCCAGCAGATCACGACAGACGAACACTGAAGCTTTCTTT
>TRBD2|TRBJ2-5|TRBV7-3|NA
CASSFSGGRETQYF
TGTGCCAGCAGCTTTAGCGGGGGCAGGGAGACCCAGTACTTC
>TRBD1|TRBJ1-6|TRBV27|NA
CASSAGTAAGPLHF
TGTGCCAGCAGTGCCGGGACAGCAGCCGGTCCCCTCCACTTT
>NA|TRBJ2-5|TRBV6-5|NA
CASSYSGVVGETQYF
TGTGCCAGCAGTTACTCCGGGGTAGTGGGGGAGACCCAGTACTTC
>NA|TRBJ1-1|TRBV5-1|NA
CASTQGPNTEAFF
TGCGCCAGCACCCAGGGGCCGAACACTGAAGCTTTCTTT
>NA|TRBJ1-2|TRBV28|NA
CASSLAPAKGGYTF
TGTGCCAGCAGTTTAGCGCCGGCAAAGGGGGGCTACACCTTC
>TRBD2|TRBJ2-5|TRBV29-1|few
CSVGLAGRETQYF
TGCAGCGTCGGACTAGCGGGGCGGGAGACCCAGTACTTC
>NA|TRBJ1-5|TRBV7-2|NA
CASSDYPNQPQHF
TGTGCCAGCAGCGACTACCCCAATCAGCCCCAGCATTTT